The next 11 T cell receptor beta chains were all read from a single sample in a study of blood T cell repertoires in COVID-19. Using immunoSEQ multiplex PCR, the repertoire was profiled, and TCRdb retains in-frame clones only, with some absent. The repertoire holds approximately 170,000 clones, with 90% to 95% as singletons. Specimen: peripheral blood. The receptors were sampled from a woman in her sixties or seventies with COVID-19, enrolled during active disease.

V gene TRBV11-2 combines with J gene TRBJ1-1, with D unclear. Looked up from germline, CDR1 is SGHAT and CDR2 is FQNNGV. The CDR3 is made up of 15 amino acids. The V and J ends lost 5 bases and 4 bases respectively, with 17 bases between them. The CDR3 loop reads CASSPLTGKSTEAFF. DNA of the CDR3: TGTGCCAGCAGCCCCCTTACGGGTAAGAGCACTGAAGCTTTCTTT.

The chain combines TRBV19 with TRBJ1-1; D is unclear. Looked up from germline, CDR1 is LNHDA and CDR2 is SQIVND (reference sequence). This CDR3 is 15 amino acids long. V shed 4 bases and J shed 5 bases, with 17 bases lying between them. The DNA of the CDR3 is TGTGCCAGTAGTACACTGGAGGGCTTGGGAACTGAAGCTTTCTTT. This codes for CASSTLEGLGTEAFF.

This chain links TRBV19 with TRBJ1-2, with TRBD1 matching 9 bases. Germline lookup yields CDR1 LNHDA and CDR2 SQIVND (reference sequence). Trimming cost V 5 bases and J 6 bases; bases outside gene matches: 7. The CDR3 totals 14 residues. The CDR3 DNA is TGTGCCAGTAGTGTCCGGGACAGGGTTGATGGCTACACCTTC. Translating it yields CASSVRDRVDGYTF.

This chain joins TRBV5-1 and TRBJ2-7; 8 positions match TRBD1. V lost 0 bases, J lost 4 bases, and 6 bases stayed unmatched. Germline CDR1 reads SGHRS; CDR2 reads YFSETQ. The CDR3 is 15 residues long. The CDR3 spells CASSLDGQGAYEQYF. The CDR3 nucleotides read TGCGCCAGCAGCTTGGATGGACAGGGAGCTTACGAGCAGTACTTC.

The J gene is TRBJ1-2, the V gene TRBV19, with D perhaps TRBD1 (6 bases). The germline V gene encodes CDR1 LNHDA and CDR2 SQIVND (reference sequence). The V end was cut by 5 bases, the J end by 4 bases, with 11 bases between. This CDR3 has 13 amino acids. The DNA of the CDR3 is TGTGCCAGTAGTCCTGGACAGATCTATGGCTACACCTTC. Its translation: CASSPGQIYGYTF.

This clone has a handful of counts. The chain has TRBV18 and TRBJ1-2, with TRBD1 identical over 8 bases. CDR3 length equals 13 residues. The germline CDR1 and CDR2 sequences are KGHSH and LQKENI. With V trimmed by 3 bases and J by 6 bases, 3 bases remained unmatched. The CDR3 protein is CASSPGQVDGYTF. CDR3 coding DNA: TGTGCCAGCTCACCGGGACAGGTTGATGGCTACACCTTC.

The genes are TRBV6-2 or TRBV6-3 and TRBJ1-5, with D maybe TRBD1 (5 bases). Germline values: CDR1 MNHEY, CDR2 SVGEGT. V was pared by 5 bases and J by 6 bases, with 23 bases between. The CDR3 is 17 residues long. The CDR3 protein is CASSLLNGGRRGQPQHF. CDR3 in DNA: TGTGCCAGCAGTCTACTAAACGGGGGAAGGAGGGGTCAGCCCCAGCATTTT.

The rearrangement links TRBV7-2 to TRBJ2-3; the match to TRBD2 covers 10 bases. The trim removed 4 bases at V and 3 bases at J, leaving 7 bases unmatched. The CDR3 contains 16 residues. The germline CDR1 and CDR2 sequences are SGHTA and FQGNSA. CDR3 nucleotide sequence: TGTGCCAGCAGCTCCCAAGCGGGGGGGGTAACAGATACGCAGTATTTT. Its protein is CASSSQAGGVTDTQYF.

This clone was seen a handful of times. The CDR3 loop is CATSRGREVGYTF. The CDR3 bases are TGTGCCACCAGCAGAGGGAGGGAGGTTGGCTACACCTTC. The chain combines TRBV15 with TRBJ1-2; D gene unclear. The CDR3 length is 13 residues. CDR1 and CDR2 from the germline V gene are LNHNV and YYDKDF (reference sequence). Trimming took 1 base from V and 7 from J, leaving 10 bases between them.

The V call is TRBV27, the J call TRBJ1-1; 8 bases are shared with TRBD1. Germline values: CDR1 MNHEY, CDR2 SMNVEV (reference sequence). There are 17 residues in the CDR3. J gave up 0 bases and V 8 bases, and 14 bases lay outside the gene matches. The CDR3 DNA follows: TGTGCCAGCGTCGGTCAGGGGGCAAGGTTGTTGAACACTGAAGCTTTCTTT. This encodes CASVGQGARLLNTEAFF.

The CDR3 bases are TGCGCCAGCAGCCCGTTGACAGCCCCCTATGGCTACACCTTC. Protein product: CASSPLTAPYGYTF. The chain couples TRBV5-1 to TRBJ1-2; possibly TRBD1 for D (5 bases). V dropped 4 bases and J dropped 4 bases, with 14 bases sitting between them. The CDR3 consists of 14 residues. Germline loops: CDR1 SGHRS, CDR2 YFSETQ.